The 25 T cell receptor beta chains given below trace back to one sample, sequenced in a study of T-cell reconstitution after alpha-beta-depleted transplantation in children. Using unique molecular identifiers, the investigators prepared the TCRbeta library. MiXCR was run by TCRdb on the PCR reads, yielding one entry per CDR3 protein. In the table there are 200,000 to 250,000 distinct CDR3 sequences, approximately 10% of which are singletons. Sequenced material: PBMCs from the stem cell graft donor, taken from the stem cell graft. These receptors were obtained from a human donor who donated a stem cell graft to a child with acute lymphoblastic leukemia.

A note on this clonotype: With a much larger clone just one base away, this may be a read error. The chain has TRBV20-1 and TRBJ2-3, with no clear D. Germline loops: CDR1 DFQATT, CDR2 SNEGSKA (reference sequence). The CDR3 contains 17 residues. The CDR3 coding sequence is TGCTGTGCTAGAGTCCCCACCGGTCACCCGAGCACAGATACGCAGTATTTT. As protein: CCARVPTGHPSTDTQYF.

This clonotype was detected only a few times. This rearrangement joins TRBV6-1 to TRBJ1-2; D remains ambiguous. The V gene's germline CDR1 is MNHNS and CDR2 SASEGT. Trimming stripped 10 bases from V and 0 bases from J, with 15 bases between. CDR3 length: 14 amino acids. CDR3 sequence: CATGSGKANYGYTF. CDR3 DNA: TGTGCCACCGGGTCGGGGAAGGCTAACTATGGCTACACCTTC.

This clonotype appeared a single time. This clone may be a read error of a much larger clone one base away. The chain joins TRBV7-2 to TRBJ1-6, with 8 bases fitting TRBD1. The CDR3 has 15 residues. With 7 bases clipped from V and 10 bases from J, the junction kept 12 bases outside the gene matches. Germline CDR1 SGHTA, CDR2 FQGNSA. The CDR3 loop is CASIFRTGPRSPLHF. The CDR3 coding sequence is TGTGCCAGCATCTTTCGGACAGGGCCGCGCTCACCCCTCCACTTT.

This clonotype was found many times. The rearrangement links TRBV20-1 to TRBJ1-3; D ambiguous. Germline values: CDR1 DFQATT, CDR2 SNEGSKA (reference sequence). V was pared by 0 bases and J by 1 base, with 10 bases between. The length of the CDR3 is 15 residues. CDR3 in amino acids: CSARDPGGSGNTIYF. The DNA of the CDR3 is TGCAGTGCTAGAGACCCTGGTGGGTCTGGAAACACCATATATTTT.

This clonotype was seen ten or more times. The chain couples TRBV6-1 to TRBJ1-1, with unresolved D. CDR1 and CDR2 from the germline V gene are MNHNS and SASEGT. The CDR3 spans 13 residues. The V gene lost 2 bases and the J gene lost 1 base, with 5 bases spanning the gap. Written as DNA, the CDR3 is TGTGCCAGCAGTGAAATAGGGAACACTGAAGCTTTCTTT. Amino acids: CASSEIGNTEAFF.

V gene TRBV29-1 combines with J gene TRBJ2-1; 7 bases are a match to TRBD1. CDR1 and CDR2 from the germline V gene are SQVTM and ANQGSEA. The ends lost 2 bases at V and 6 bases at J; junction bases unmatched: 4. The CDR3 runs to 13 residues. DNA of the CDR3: TGCAGCGTTGAAATGGACAGGACCAATGAGCAGTTCTTC. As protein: CSVEMDRTNEQFF.

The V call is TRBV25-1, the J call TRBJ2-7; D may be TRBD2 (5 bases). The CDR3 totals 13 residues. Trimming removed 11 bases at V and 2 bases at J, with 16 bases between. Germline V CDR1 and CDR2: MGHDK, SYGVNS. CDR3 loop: CADNGPGTYEQYF. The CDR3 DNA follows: TGTGCCGATAATGGCCCGGGGACCTACGAGCAGTACTTC.

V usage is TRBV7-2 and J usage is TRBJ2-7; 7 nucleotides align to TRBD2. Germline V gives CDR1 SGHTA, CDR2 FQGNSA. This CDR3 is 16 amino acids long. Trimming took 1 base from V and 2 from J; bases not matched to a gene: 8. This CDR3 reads CASSLVGASGPYEQYF. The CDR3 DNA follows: TGTGCCAGCAGCTTAGTCGGCGCTAGCGGACCCTACGAGCAGTACTTC.

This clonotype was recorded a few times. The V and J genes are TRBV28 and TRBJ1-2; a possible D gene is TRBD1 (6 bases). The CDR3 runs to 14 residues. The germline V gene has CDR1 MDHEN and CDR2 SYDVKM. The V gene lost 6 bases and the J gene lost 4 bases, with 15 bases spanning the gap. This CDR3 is CASRMAEGGYGYTF. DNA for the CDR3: TGTGCCAGCAGAATGGCAGAGGGGGGCTATGGCTACACCTTC.

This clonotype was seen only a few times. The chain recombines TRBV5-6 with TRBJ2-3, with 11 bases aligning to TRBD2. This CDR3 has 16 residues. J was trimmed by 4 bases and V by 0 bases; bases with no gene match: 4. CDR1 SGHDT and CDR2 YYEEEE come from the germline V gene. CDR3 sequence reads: CASSLGLAGRADTQYF. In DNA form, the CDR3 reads TGTGCCAGCAGCTTGGGACTAGCGGGGAGGGCAGATACGCAGTATTTT.

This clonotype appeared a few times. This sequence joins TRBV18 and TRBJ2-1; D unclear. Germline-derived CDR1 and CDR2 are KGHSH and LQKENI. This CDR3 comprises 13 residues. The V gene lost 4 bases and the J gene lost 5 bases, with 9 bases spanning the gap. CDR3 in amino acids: CASSLGIDNEQFF. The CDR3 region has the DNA TGTGCCAGCTCACTGGGGATAGACAATGAGCAGTTCTTC.

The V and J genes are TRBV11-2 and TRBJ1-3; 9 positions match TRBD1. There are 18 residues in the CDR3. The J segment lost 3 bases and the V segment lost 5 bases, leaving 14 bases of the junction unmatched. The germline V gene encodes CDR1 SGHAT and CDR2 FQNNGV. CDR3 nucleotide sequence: TGTGCCAGCAGCGAACGTCCCGGGACAGGGAGAGGTGGAAACACCATATATTTT. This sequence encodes CASSERPGTGRGGNTIYF.

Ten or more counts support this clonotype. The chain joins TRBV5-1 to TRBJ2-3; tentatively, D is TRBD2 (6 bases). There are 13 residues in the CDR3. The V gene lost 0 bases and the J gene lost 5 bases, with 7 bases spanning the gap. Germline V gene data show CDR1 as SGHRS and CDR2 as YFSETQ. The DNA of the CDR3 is TGCGCCAGCAGCTTGGTGGAGGGAGATACGCAGTATTTT. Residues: CASSLVEGDTQYF.

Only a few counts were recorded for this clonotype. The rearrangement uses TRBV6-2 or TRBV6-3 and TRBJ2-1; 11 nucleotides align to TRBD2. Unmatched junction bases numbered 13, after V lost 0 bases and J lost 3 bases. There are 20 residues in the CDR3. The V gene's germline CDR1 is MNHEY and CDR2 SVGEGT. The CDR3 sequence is CASSYSIIGASGGNYNEQFF. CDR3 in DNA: TGTGCCAGCAGTTACTCGATCATCGGGGCTAGCGGGGGGAACTACAATGAGCAGTTCTTC.

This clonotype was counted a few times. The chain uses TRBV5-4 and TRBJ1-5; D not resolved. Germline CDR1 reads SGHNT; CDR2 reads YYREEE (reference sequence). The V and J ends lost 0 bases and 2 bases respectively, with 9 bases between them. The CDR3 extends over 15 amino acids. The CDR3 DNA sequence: TGTGCCAGCAGCTTGGCCGAACTCGGCAATCAGCCCCAGCATTTT. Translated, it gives CASSLAELGNQPQHF.

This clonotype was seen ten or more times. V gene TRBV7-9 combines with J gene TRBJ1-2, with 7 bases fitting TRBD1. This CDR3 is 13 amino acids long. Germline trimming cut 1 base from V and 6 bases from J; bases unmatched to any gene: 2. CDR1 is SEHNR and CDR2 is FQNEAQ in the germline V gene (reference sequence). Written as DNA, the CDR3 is TGTGCCAGCAGCTTAGGACAGGGAGATGGCTACACCTTC. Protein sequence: CASSLGQGDGYTF.

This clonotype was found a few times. DNA for the CDR3: TGTGCCAGCTCCAGGGAAGACGGCAATCAGCCCCAGCATTTT. It specifies CASSREDGNQPQHF. The rearrangement uses TRBV12-3 or TRBV12-4 and TRBJ1-5; tentative D call: TRBD1 (5 bases). Trimming shortened V by 8 bases and J by 2 bases, and 13 bases separated the two germline ends. There are 14 residues in the CDR3.

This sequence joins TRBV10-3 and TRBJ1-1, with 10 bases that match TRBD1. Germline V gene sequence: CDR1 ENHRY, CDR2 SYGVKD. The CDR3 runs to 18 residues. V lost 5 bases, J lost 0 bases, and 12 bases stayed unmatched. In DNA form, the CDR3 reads TGTGCCATCAGTTTAATGTTGGGACAGGGGACTGTGAACACTGAAGCTTTCTTT. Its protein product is CAISLMLGQGTVNTEAFF.

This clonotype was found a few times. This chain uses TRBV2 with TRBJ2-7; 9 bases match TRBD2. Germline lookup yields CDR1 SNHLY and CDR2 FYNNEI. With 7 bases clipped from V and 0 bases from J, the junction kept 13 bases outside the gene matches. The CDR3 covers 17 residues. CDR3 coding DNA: TGTGCCAGCATCTCCCGGGCGGCGGGGGGGAGCTCCTACGAGCAGTACTTC. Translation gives CASISRAAGGSSYEQYF.

CDR3 sequence reads: CASSSTGQGKGSYNEQFF. CDR3 nucleotides: TGTGCCAGCAGCTCGACGGGACAGGGGAAAGGATCCTACAATGAGCAGTTCTTC. The chain employs TRBV11-1 and TRBJ2-1; 10 bases are shared with TRBD1. Looked up from germline, CDR1 is SGHAT and CDR2 is FQDESV (reference sequence). V shed 4 bases, J shed 1 base, and the junction held 10 bases outside the gene matches. This CDR3 is 18 amino acids long.

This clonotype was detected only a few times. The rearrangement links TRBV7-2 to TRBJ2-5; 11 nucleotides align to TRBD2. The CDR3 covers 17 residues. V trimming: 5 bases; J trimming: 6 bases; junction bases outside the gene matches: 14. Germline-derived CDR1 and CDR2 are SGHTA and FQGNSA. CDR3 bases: TGTGCCAGCAGCGCCGGATATAGCGGGGGGGCTGGAAAGACCCAGTACTTC. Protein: CASSAGYSGGAGKTQYF.

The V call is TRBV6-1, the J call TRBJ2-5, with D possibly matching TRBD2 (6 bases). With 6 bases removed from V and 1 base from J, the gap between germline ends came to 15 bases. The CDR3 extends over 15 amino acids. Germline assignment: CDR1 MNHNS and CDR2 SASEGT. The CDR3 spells CASRPSAGAQETQYF. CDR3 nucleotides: TGTGCCAGCAGGCCGTCAGCGGGTGCCCAAGAGACCCAGTACTTC.

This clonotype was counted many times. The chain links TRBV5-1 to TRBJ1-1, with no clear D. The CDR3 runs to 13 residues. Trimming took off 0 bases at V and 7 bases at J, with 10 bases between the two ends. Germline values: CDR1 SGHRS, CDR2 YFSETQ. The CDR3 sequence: CASSLGGVNEAFF. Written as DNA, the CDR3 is TGCGCCAGCAGCTTGGGAGGCGTAAATGAAGCTTTCTTT.

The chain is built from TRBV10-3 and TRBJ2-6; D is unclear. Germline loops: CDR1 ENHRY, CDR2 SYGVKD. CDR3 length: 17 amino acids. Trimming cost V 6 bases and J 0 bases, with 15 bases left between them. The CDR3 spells CAISPRTDSSGANVLTF. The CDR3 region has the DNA TGTGCCATCAGCCCGCGGACCGATTCCTCTGGGGCCAACGTCCTGACTTTC.

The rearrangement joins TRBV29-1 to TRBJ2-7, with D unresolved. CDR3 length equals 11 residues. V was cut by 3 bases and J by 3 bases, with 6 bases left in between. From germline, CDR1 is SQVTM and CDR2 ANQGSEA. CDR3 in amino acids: CSVEESYEQYF. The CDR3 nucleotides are TGCAGCGTTGAGGAGAGCTACGAGCAGTACTTC.